Listed below are T cell receptor beta chains from one sample, sequenced in a study of vaccination and CD4 T cells after COVID-19. TCRdb itself ran the PCR reads through MiXCR, one entry per CDR3 protein. The sample records some 10,000 distinct CDR3 sequences, 25% to 40% being singletons. For these TCRs, the target antigens are not known. Material: CD4+ T cells from blood, cultured in vitro. The receptors originated from a human donor who had recovered from COVID-19. CDR3s include the opening cysteine and the closing phenylalanine or tryptophan. The order of the fields is J gene, D gene, V gene, clone size, CDR3 length, CDR3 DNA, CDR3 protein. The D gene is left open where the match is weak. The size field is filled for only some rows; it gives once, few, many or a size class.

J gene: TRBJ1-6
D gene: NA
V gene: TRBV18
clone size: NA
CDR3 length: 13
CDR3 DNA: TGTGCCAGCTCACCAGGGATTGGTTCACCCCTCCACTTT
CDR3 protein: CASSPGIGSPLHF

J gene: TRBJ1-1
D gene: NA
V gene: TRBV29-1
clone size: NA
CDR3 length: 13
CDR3 DNA: TGCAGCTCCCACAGGGATAGGAACACTGAAGCTTTCTTT
CDR3 protein: CSSHRDRNTEAFF

J gene: TRBJ1-5
D gene: TRBD1
V gene: TRBV20-1
clone size: medium-sized
CDR3 length: 15
CDR3 DNA: TGCAGTGCTAGAGTTCCCGGACAGGGCGGACAGCCCCAGCATTTT
CDR3 protein: CSARVPGQGGQPQHF

J gene: TRBJ2-5
D gene: NA
V gene: TRBV12-3/TRBV12-4
clone size: medium-sized
CDR3 length: 13
CDR3 DNA: TGTGCCAGCAGTTTTGGCTACCAAGAGACCCAGTACTTC
CDR3 protein: CASSFGYQETQYF

J gene: TRBJ2-1
D gene: TRBD1
V gene: TRBV24-1
clone size: few
CDR3 length: 15
CDR3 DNA: TGTGCCACCAGTGACCCTCGACAGGGTGATAGTGAGCAGTTCTTC
CDR3 protein: CATSDPRQGDSEQFF

J gene: TRBJ2-3
D gene: TRBD2
V gene: TRBV27
clone size: few
CDR3 length: 16
CDR3 DNA: TGTGCCAGCAGTTTAGACAGGCTAGCGGGGTCAGATACGCAGTATTTT
CDR3 protein: CASSLDRLAGSDTQYF

J gene: TRBJ2-7
D gene: NA
V gene: TRBV6-2/TRBV6-3
clone size: NA
CDR3 length: 17
CDR3 DNA: TGTGCCAGCAGTTATACCCGAGGACGTGGGCCTATTATCGAGCAGTACTTC
CDR3 protein: CASSYTRGRGPIIEQYF

J gene: TRBJ1-1
D gene: NA
V gene: TRBV7-9
clone size: NA
CDR3 length: 14
CDR3 DNA: TGTGCCAGCAGCTCCTACAGGGTATGGGCTGAAGCTTTCTTT
CDR3 protein: CASSSYRVWAEAFF

J gene: TRBJ2-7
D gene: TRBD1
V gene: TRBV5-4
clone size: NA
CDR3 length: 15
CDR3 DNA: TGTGCCAGCAGCTTGAATCACAGGGGGCAAGGCGAGCAGTACTTC
CDR3 protein: CASSLNHRGQGEQYF

J gene: TRBJ2-5
D gene: TRBD1
V gene: TRBV20-1
clone size: NA
CDR3 length: 15
CDR3 DNA: TGCAGTGCTAGAAAACAGGGGGCCCTCCAAGAGACCCAGTACTTC
CDR3 protein: CSARKQGALQETQYF

J gene: TRBJ1-5
D gene: TRBD1
V gene: TRBV2
clone size: NA
CDR3 length: 15
CDR3 DNA: TGTGCCAGCAGTGGCGACAGGGCGGGGGGTCGGCCCCAGCATTTT
CDR3 protein: CASSGDRAGGRPQHF

J gene: TRBJ1-1
D gene: NA
V gene: TRBV11-3
clone size: NA
CDR3 length: 11
CDR3 DNA: TGTGCCAGCAGCCTTCGGGGCGAAGCTTTCTTT
CDR3 protein: CASSLRGEAFF

J gene: TRBJ2-1
D gene: TRBD2
V gene: TRBV20-1
clone size: NA
CDR3 length: 13
CDR3 DNA: TGCAGTGCTAGAGAGGGAACTAGCGGGGGGCAGTTCTTC
CDR3 protein: CSAREGTSGGQFF

J gene: TRBJ2-7
D gene: NA
V gene: TRBV6-2/TRBV6-3
clone size: NA
CDR3 length: 13
CDR3 DNA: TGTGCCAGCAGGCGATTCAGGGGAAGCGAGCAGTACTTC
CDR3 protein: CASRRFRGSEQYF

J gene: TRBJ1-2
D gene: NA
V gene: TRBV29-1
clone size: NA
CDR3 length: 13
CDR3 DNA: TGCAGCGTTGAAGACGGCGGGGCGCGCGGCTACACCTTC
CDR3 protein: CSVEDGGARGYTF

J gene: TRBJ1-1
D gene: NA
V gene: TRBV15
clone size: few
CDR3 length: 14
CDR3 DNA: TGTGCCACCAGCAGAGATTACGGACCGGGGGAAGCTTTCTTT
CDR3 protein: CATSRDYGPGEAFF

J gene: TRBJ2-1
D gene: NA
V gene: TRBV2
clone size: NA
CDR3 length: 12
CDR3 DNA: TGTGCCAGCAGCACAGGGTTCAATGAGCAGTTCTTC
CDR3 protein: CASSTGFNEQFF

J gene: TRBJ1-2
D gene: NA
V gene: TRBV28
clone size: NA
CDR3 length: 14
CDR3 DNA: TGTGCCAGCAGTATTACCGCGGGTGGATATGGCTACACCTTC
CDR3 protein: CASSITAGGYGYTF

J gene: TRBJ2-5
D gene: NA
V gene: TRBV6-2/TRBV6-3
clone size: NA
CDR3 length: 14
CDR3 DNA: TGTGCCAGCAGTCCAACTGGGAAGGGGAAGACCCAGTACTTC
CDR3 protein: CASSPTGKGKTQYF

J gene: TRBJ1-1
D gene: TRBD1
V gene: TRBV6-2/TRBV6-3
clone size: NA
CDR3 length: 16
CDR3 DNA: TGTGCCAGCAGAATGGACAGGGGGTCCTTTAAGACTGAAGCTTTCTTT
CDR3 protein: CASRMDRGSFKTEAFF

J gene: TRBJ2-7
D gene: NA
V gene: TRBV6-5
clone size: NA
CDR3 length: 15
CDR3 DNA: TGTGCCAGCAGTTACTCCGTGCGGGAAACCTACGAGCAGTACTTC
CDR3 protein: CASSYSVRETYEQYF

J gene: TRBJ1-2
D gene: NA
V gene: TRBV7-2
clone size: NA
CDR3 length: 11
CDR3 DNA: TGTGCCAGCAGCTTTAACTATGGCTACACCTTC
CDR3 protein: CASSFNYGYTF

J gene: TRBJ1-2
D gene: NA
V gene: TRBV6-2/TRBV6-3
clone size: NA
CDR3 length: 14
CDR3 DNA: TGTGCCAGCAGTTACCCACAGGGATACTATGGCTACACCTTC
CDR3 protein: CASSYPQGYYGYTF

J gene: TRBJ2-7
D gene: TRBD1
V gene: TRBV5-4
clone size: NA
CDR3 length: 16
CDR3 DNA: TGTGCCAGCAGCCATAAACAGGGGTCGGTACGGGACGAGCAGTACTTC
CDR3 protein: CASSHKQGSVRDEQYF

J gene: TRBJ1-2
D gene: NA
V gene: TRBV7-2
clone size: few
CDR3 length: 14
CDR3 DNA: TGTGCCAGCAGCTTAGCGCGCCCGTTACAAGGCTACACCTTC
CDR3 protein: CASSLARPLQGYTF

J gene: TRBJ2-7
D gene: TRBD1
V gene: TRBV5-1
clone size: NA
CDR3 length: 10
CDR3 DNA: TGCGGGACAGGTCACTACGAGCAGTACTTC
CDR3 protein: CGTGHYEQYF

J gene: TRBJ2-3
D gene: NA
V gene: TRBV20-1
clone size: NA
CDR3 length: 12
CDR3 DNA: TGCAGTGCTAGGGCCCGCACAGATACGCAGTATTTT
CDR3 protein: CSARARTDTQYF

J gene: TRBJ2-2
D gene: TRBD1
V gene: TRBV7-8
clone size: NA
CDR3 length: 15
CDR3 DNA: TGTGCCAGCAGCATAGAACAGGGGGCCACCGGGGAGCTGTTTTTT
CDR3 protein: CASSIEQGATGELFF